This T cell receptor beta chain appears in the sequencing data of a study of MAIT cells during Salmonella Paratyphi A infection (dated by TCRdb to about 2017). For the wider study: Adult volunteers aged 18 to 60 swallowed one dose of 1-5x10^3 CFU of S. Paratyphi A strain NVGH308. Diagnosed volunteers received ciprofloxacin 500 mg twice daily for 14 days starting at diagnosis. Broad study findings and their caveats: Although the availability of volunteer samples limited sample sizes, the sizes were judged adequate for detecting differences between groups. A significant decrease in the space occupied by over-represented MAIT clonotypes was found from baseline to mid-infection (approximately 0.17 to 0.10), whereas no significant post-infection difference was found. Diagnosed volunteers showed more expansion or contraction among top five MAIT clonotypes than healthy controls (around 0.52 versus 0.13), suggesting infection-driven repertoire reshaping. MAIT cell TRBV usage was oligoclonal with a preference for TRBV20 and TRBV6, and infection did not appear to change this usage.

Library prep was done by 5' RACE. TCRbeta was amplified in two rounds of PCR using Phusion High-Fidelity polymerase, and the primers added sample-specific barcodes. To build the TCRbeta libraries, template-switch cDNA synthesis was carried out using SMARTScribe reverse transcriptase along with a TRBC-specific primer. After barcoding, samples were pooled and then prepared using the NEBNext Ultra DNA Library Prep Kit for Illumina. Sequencing of the libraries took place on an Illumina MiSeq using the MiSeq reagent kit v2, 300 cycles. The paper's data handling went like this. Jemultiplexer was used to demultiplex reads by barcode, and MiTCR with default parameters handled the alignment. Non-functional sequences were removed with VDJtools, and each clonotype was defined by its amino acid sequence, with frequencies calculated from the assigned sequence reads. The clonal space homeostasis analysis grouped clonotypes by frequency into over-represented (0.05-1), large, medium and small bins. TCRdb ran its own pipeline on the public reads, namely fastp trimming at Q25 and MiXCR clone calling, and kept in-frame beta chains. Every entry covers one CDR3 protein and lists the most common genes and DNA from its rows. What appears here as the V and J calls and clone size reflects TCRdb's work, not the paper's. In this sample the table shows 750 to 1,000 distinct CDR3 sequences, over 20% of which occur a single time. The top ten hold around 40% of the sample.

The CDR3 contains 16 residues, cysteine and phenylalanine counted. The DNA shown is the 48-base CDR3, in frame from base 1. Trimming costs V 2 bases and J 5 bases, and their ends lie 15 bases apart. Turning to this clonotype: Which antigen it targets is not known. Nothing much larger sits one base from this clone, and base qualities are not available.

The sample's time point label, in plain terms: after infection, following antibiotic treatment. Using flow cytometry, MAIT cells, defined as Valpha7.2+ CD161+ T cells, were identified and sorted. Circulating MAIT cell TCRbeta repertoires were profiled longitudinally in six volunteers in whom enteric fever developed after controlled oral challenge with live Salmonella Paratyphi A. MAIT cell samples were contributed by each diagnosed volunteer at pre-infection, mid-infection and post-infection timepoints. Enteric fever was diagnosed as Paratyphi A bacteremia and/or persistent fever above 38 °C lasting more than 12 hours. Infection was diagnosed in challenged volunteers between day 4 and day 7 after challenge. For RNA extraction, between 5,000 and 10,000 MAIT cells per sample were sorted directly into RNAqueous-Micro lysis buffer. Lymphoprep gradient centrifugation was used to isolate peripheral blood mononuclear cells from blood samples and leukocyte cones. Cell sorting used a BD FACSAria Fusion or BD FACSAria III sorter.

This TCR derives from a person between 18 and 75 years old who was deliberately infected with Salmonella Paratyphi A in a paratyphoid fever challenge study. The input for sequencing was MAIT cells from blood, taken at the last sampling point of the challenge study. Recombination connected TRBV12-3 or TRBV12-4 to TRBJ1-4; there is no confident call for the D gene. The CDR3 region reads CASSLTPDGENEKLFF. The sequenced DNA: TGTGCCAGCAGTTTAACCCCCGACGGAGAAAATGAAAAACTGTTTTTT.